The 29 T cell receptor beta chains reported below all come from one sample, sequenced in a study of blood T cells in healthy people across ages. A J-beta primer mix and a sample-barcoded 5' primer were used in a second PCR of roughly 6 to 12 cycles. MiXCR was run by TCRdb on the 5' RACE reads, yielding one entry per CDR3 protein. The data show some 640,000 distinct CDR3 sequences, roughly 50% seen once. The sequenced sample consisted of blood. The receptors were gathered from a woman aged 60-70 years in good health.

V and J are TRBV6-2 or TRBV6-3 and TRBJ1-2; unclear D gene. The CDR3 runs to 13 residues. V was pared by 3 bases and J by 1 base, with 6 bases between. Per germline, CDR1 MNHEY and CDR2 SVGEGT. CDR3 in amino acids: CASSYLINYGYTF. The CDR3 DNA sequence: TGTGCCAGCAGTTATTTGATTAACTATGGCTACACCTTC.

The J gene is TRBJ2-1, the V gene TRBV20-1, with TRBD1 identical over 7 bases. Judging by the DNA end, TRBJ2-7 fits better; the J call may be wrong. Germline V gene data show CDR1 as DFQATT and CDR2 as SNEGSKA (reference sequence). CDR3 length: 14 residues. The CDR3 spells CSAFRQGGYNEQYF. The CDR3 nucleotides are TGCAGTGCATTTAGACAGGGCGGCTACAATGAGCAGTACTTC.

This clonotype was seen once. The CDR3 nucleotides are TGCAGTGCTAGATCCCCTAGCGGAAGCTACAATGAGCAGTTCTTC. This sequence encodes CSARSPSGSYNEQFF. The gene calls are TRBV20-1 and TRBJ2-1; 7 nucleotides match TRBD2. With V trimmed by 2 bases and J by 3 bases, 7 bases remained unmatched. This CDR3 has 15 amino acids. The germline V gene encodes CDR1 DFQATT and CDR2 SNEGSKA (reference sequence).

Regarding this clonotype: A read error may account for a junction end that differs from germline. The chain employs TRBV20-1 and TRBJ2-5, with TRBD2 matching over 8 bases. The J call may be in error: the DNA end matches TRBJ2-7 better. The CDR3 loop spans 19 amino acids. Germline V CDR1 and CDR2: DFQATT, SNEGSKA (reference sequence). CDR3 sequence: CSTRAGALAEAQAGYEQYF. DNA for the CDR3: TGCAGTACTAGAGCAGGGGCACTAGCGGAGGCTCAGGCCGGATACGAGCAGTACTTC.

This clonotype appeared a single time. This chain joins TRBV27 and TRBJ1-2; 8 bases align to TRBD1. From germline, CDR1 is MNHEY and CDR2 SMNVEV (reference sequence). Trimming took 5 bases from V and 5 from J; bases not matched to a gene: 10. This CDR3 comprises 15 residues. This CDR3 is CASSLKPGTGYGYTF. The CDR3 DNA follows: TGTGCCAGCAGTCTAAAGCCCGGGACAGGATATGGCTACACCTTC.

V and J are TRBV6-4 and TRBJ2-5, with D tentatively TRBD1 (6 bases). The CDR3 contains 14 residues. CDR1 is MRHNA and CDR2 is SNTAGT in the germline V gene. Trimming removed 5 bases at V and 11 bases at J, with 21 bases between. The CDR3 sequence: CASSRTVPYNEQYF. In nucleotides, the CDR3 is TGTGCCAGCAGTAGGACAGTCCCCTACAATGAGCAGTACTTC.

The V and J genes are TRBV2 and TRBJ1-5; 8 nucleotides align to TRBD1. The CDR3 runs to 13 residues. CDR1 is SNHLY, CDR2 FYNNEI, per germline. With 8 bases clipped from V and 4 bases from J, the junction kept 4 bases outside the gene matches. The DNA for the CDR3 is TGTGCCAGCGGGGACAGGACTAATCAGCCCCAGCATTTT. Its protein is CASGDRTNQPQHF.

The chain uses TRBV7-2 and TRBJ1-1, with D possibly TRBD1 on 6 matching bases. Germline values: CDR1 SGHTA, CDR2 FQGNSA. The CDR3 runs to 13 residues. V was shortened by 7 bases and J by 4 bases, with 13 bases between the two germline ends. This chain's CDR3 is CASTQRGVTEAFF. The CDR3 bases are TGTGCCAGCACCCAAAGGGGGGTCACTGAAGCTTTCTTT.

This clonotype was observed a few times. The chain links TRBV11-2 to TRBJ2-3, with TRBD2 matching 7 bases. Germline V lookup: CDR1 SGHAT, CDR2 FQNNGV. V was pared by 2 bases and J by 4 bases, with 6 bases of the junction left unmatched. The CDR3 length is 15 residues. Here the CDR3 DNA reads TGTGCCAGCAGCTTAAGAACTAGCGAGTCAGATACGCAGTATTTT. Translated: CASSLRTSESDTQYF.

The CDR3 DNA is TGTGCCAGCAGTGACGTCCGGGGGGCACACATTCAGTACTTC. Residues: CASSDVRGAHIQYF. The chain carries TRBV6-6 and TRBJ2-4; D is possibly TRBD2 (7 bases). Trimming left V 5 bases short and J 8 bases short, with 16 bases between. Germline CDR1 and CDR2: MNHNY and SVGAGI (reference sequence). The CDR3 length is 14 residues.

The chain employs TRBV29-1 and TRBJ2-7; D might be TRBD1 (6 bases). V lost 4 bases to trimming and J lost 5 bases, with 15 bases between them. This CDR3 contains 13 residues. CDR1 and CDR2 (germline): SQVTM, ANQGSEA. The CDR3 DNA reads TGCAGCGTTGTGGGGGCAGGGACCAACGAGCAGTACTTC. It yields the protein CSVVGAGTNEQYF.

CDR3 region: CASSLEGMGNYEQYF. The CDR3 region has the DNA TGTGCCAGCAGCTTAGAGGGGATGGGGAACTACGAGCAGTACTTC. J is TRBJ2-7 and V is TRBV7-2; D is possibly TRBD1 (5 bases). V lost 1 base, J lost 3 bases, and 13 bases lay in between. This CDR3 is built from 15 residues. Per germline, CDR1 SGHTA and CDR2 FQGNSA.

A single count supports this clonotype. The CDR3 sequence: CASSGTGTRVYEQFF. CDR3 nucleotide sequence: TGTGCCAGCAGTGGAACCGGGACTAGAGTCTACGAGCAGTTCTTC. The chain combines TRBV6-1 with TRBJ2-1; 8 bases map to TRBD2. The CDR3 has 15 residues. Trimming removed 4 bases from V and 10 bases from J; junction bases left unmatched: 12. The germline V gene encodes CDR1 MNHNS and CDR2 SASEGT.

The gene calls are TRBV6-5 and TRBJ2-3; TRBD1 aligns across 7 bases. After removal of 6 bases from V and 3 bases from J, the junction contained 6 bases not matched to a gene. The germline CDR1 and CDR2 sequences are MNHEY and SVGAGI. The CDR3 consists of 14 residues. As DNA, the CDR3 is TGTGCCAGCAGGGATGGACAGGTTACAGATACGCAGTATTTT. Amino acids: CASRDGQVTDTQYF.

This clonotype was seen more than once but under ten times. V and J are TRBV29-1 and TRBJ2-3, with 7 nucleotides matching TRBD1. Germline CDR1 and CDR2: SQVTM and ANQGSEA. The CDR3 has 13 amino acids. V shed 8 bases, J shed 2 bases, and the junction held 7 bases outside the gene matches. CDR3 DNA sequence: TGCAGCTTGGGGACAGTTCACACAGATACGCAGTATTTT. As protein: CSLGTVHTDTQYF.

The chain combines TRBV28 with TRBJ2-7; D is possibly TRBD1 or TRBD2 (7 bases each). Germline-derived CDR1 and CDR2 are MDHEN and SYDVKM. Trimming stripped 1 base from V and 5 bases from J, with 12 bases between. There are 14 residues in the CDR3. The CDR3 spells CASSLSGGGDEQYF. CDR3 bases: TGTGCCAGCAGTTTATCAGGGGGGGGTGACGAGCAGTACTTC.

This sequence joins TRBV5-1 and TRBJ2-7, with TRBD2 as a possible D gene (6 bases). Germline V lookup: CDR1 SGHRS, CDR2 YFSETQ. CDR3 length: 17 residues. V gave up 0 bases and J gave up 3 bases, with 19 bases separating them. CDR3 protein: CASSLALAGRTLYEQYF. The CDR3 nucleotides read TGCGCCAGCAGCTTGGCTCTAGCTGGGAGGACCCTCTACGAGCAGTACTTC.

The rearrangement links TRBV2 to TRBJ1-1; 7 positions agree with TRBD1. Germline V lookup: CDR1 SNHLY, CDR2 FYNNEI. The CDR3 is 14 residues long. V was clipped by 5 bases and J by 2 bases; unmatched bases: 5. The CDR3, as DNA: TGTGCCAGCAGTCGACAGGGCGGCAACACTGAAGCTTTCTTT. Its translation: CASSRQGGNTEAFF.

The table lists this clonotype with a count of one. This chain joins TRBV11-1 and TRBJ2-1; D possibly uses TRBD1 or TRBD2 (7 bases each). With 8 bases removed from V and 7 bases from J, the gap between germline ends came to 36 bases. Per germline, CDR1 SGHAT and CDR2 FQDESV (reference sequence). CDR3 length: 20 amino acids. The CDR3 DNA reads as TGTGCCAGCGGCACCTGGGACAGACTGCCCGGGGGGTCCAACTTGAATGAGCAGTTCTTC. Translating it yields CASGTWDRLPGGSNLNEQFF. Combining the CDR3 with reference TRBV11-1 and TRBJ2-1 gives the whole variable domain EAEVAQSPRYKITEKSQAVAFWCDPISGHATLYWYRQILGQGPELLVQFQDESVVDDSQLPKDRFSAERLKGVDSTLKIQPAELGDSAMYLCASGTWDRLPGGSNLNEQFFGPGTRLTVL.

V and J are TRBV20-1 and TRBJ1-3; D is undetermined. V dropped 1 base and J dropped 4 bases, with 8 bases sitting between them. Germline V gene sequence: CDR1 DFQATT, CDR2 SNEGSKA (reference sequence). The CDR3 extends over 13 amino acids. CDR3 sequence (DNA): TGCAGTGCTAGAGTAGGGAGAGGAAACACCATATATTTT. Amino acid sequence: CSARVGRGNTIYF.

The chain combines TRBV3-1 with TRBJ2-1, with 9 bases lining up with TRBD1. The junction had 7 bases not matched to a gene; V was cut back by 4 bases and J by 9 bases. CDR3 length: 14 residues. Per the germline V gene, CDR1 is LGHDT and CDR2 is YNNKEL (reference sequence). CDR3 sequence: CASSPGDRVVEQFF. Written as DNA, the CDR3 is TGTGCCAGCAGCCCGGGGGACAGGGTGGTTGAGCAGTTCTTC.

This clonotype was observed a few times. V gene TRBV20-1 combines with J gene TRBJ2-4, with 8 nucleotides matching TRBD1. The germline CDR1 and CDR2 sequences are DFQATT and SNEGSKA (reference sequence). With V trimmed by 3 bases and J by 0 bases, 10 bases remained unmatched. CDR3 length equals 17 residues. CDR3 nucleotides: TGCAGTGCTAGCGCCACCCTCGGACAGGGAGCCAAAAACATTCAGTACTTC. It yields the protein CSASATLGQGAKNIQYF.

The genes are TRBV10-3 and TRBJ2-1; D unresolved. The V end was cut by 0 bases, the J end by 0 bases, with 15 bases between. CDR3 size: 18 residues. CDR1 is ENHRY and CDR2 is SYGVKD in the germline V gene. The CDR3 sequence: CAISESLGSSSSYNEQFF. The CDR3 coding sequence is TGTGCCATCAGTGAGTCGTTAGGGTCTTCAAGCTCCTACAATGAGCAGTTCTTC.

Worth noting for this clonotype: A much bigger clone sits one base away, suggesting this may be a read error. This chain uses TRBV25-1 with TRBJ2-5; D might be TRBD2 (5 bases). The assigned J gene may be wrong: the sequence end matches TRBJ2-7 better. Germline CDR1 is MGHDK and CDR2 is SYGVNS. The length of the CDR3 is 16 residues. The CDR3 reads CASSEGRVFGSYEQYF. Here the CDR3 DNA reads TGTGCCAGCAGTGAAGGGCGGGTGTTCGGCTCCTACGAGCAGTACTTC.

Here the CDR3 reads CASSQDQGDITVNTEAFF. DNA for the CDR3: TGCGCCAGCAGCCAAGACCAGGGAGACATTACTGTGAACACTGAAGCTTTCTTT. The rearrangement joins TRBV4-3 to TRBJ1-1, with D perhaps matching TRBD1 (5 bases). V was clipped by 0 bases and J by 0 bases, with 17 bases between them. This CDR3 spans 18 amino acids. Germline lookup yields CDR1 LGHNA and CDR2 YSLEER.

This clonotype came up once. The rearrangement joins TRBV7-2 to TRBJ2-5; the match to TRBD2 covers 11 bases. Per germline, CDR1 SGHTA and CDR2 FQGNSA. The CDR3 spans 16 residues. After removal of 5 bases from V and 2 bases from J, the junction contained 7 bases not matched to a gene. The CDR3 DNA reads as TGTGCCAGCAGCCGCCCGGGACTAGCGGAACAAGAGACCCAGTACTTC. This codes for CASSRPGLAEQETQYF.

Comments on this clonotype: One end of the junction fails to match germline, which may point to a read error. The chain joins TRBV5-1 to TRBJ2-7; D is possibly TRBD2 (6 bases). The CDR3 extends over 15 amino acids. Per the germline V gene, CDR1 is SGHRS and CDR2 is YFSETQ. The CDR3 nucleotides read TGCGCCAGCAACTTGCGGGGATTGGGCTTGAACGAGCAGTACTTC. It yields the protein CASNLRGLGLNEQYF.

The rearrangement links TRBV3-1 to TRBJ2-5, with a possible D match to TRBD1 (6 bases). Germline lookup yields CDR1 LGHDT and CDR2 YNNKEL (reference sequence). The CDR3 is 14 residues long. Between the trimmed V and J ends, which lost 4 bases and 2 bases, there was a span of 11 bases. The CDR3 coding sequence is TGTGCCAGCAGCCCACCCGGACAGCAAGAGACCCAGTACTTC. It codes for CASSPPGQQETQYF.

This clonotype was detected a few times. The CDR3 coding sequence is TGTGCCAGCAGTCGGGGACTAGCGGGCATCACAGATACGCAGTATTTT. This gives the protein CASSRGLAGITDTQYF. The V and J genes are TRBV7-3 and TRBJ2-3; 12 positions agree with TRBD2. Germline CDR1 and CDR2: SGHTA and FQGTGA. There are 16 residues in the CDR3. V was clipped by 6 bases and J by 2 bases; unmatched bases: 6.